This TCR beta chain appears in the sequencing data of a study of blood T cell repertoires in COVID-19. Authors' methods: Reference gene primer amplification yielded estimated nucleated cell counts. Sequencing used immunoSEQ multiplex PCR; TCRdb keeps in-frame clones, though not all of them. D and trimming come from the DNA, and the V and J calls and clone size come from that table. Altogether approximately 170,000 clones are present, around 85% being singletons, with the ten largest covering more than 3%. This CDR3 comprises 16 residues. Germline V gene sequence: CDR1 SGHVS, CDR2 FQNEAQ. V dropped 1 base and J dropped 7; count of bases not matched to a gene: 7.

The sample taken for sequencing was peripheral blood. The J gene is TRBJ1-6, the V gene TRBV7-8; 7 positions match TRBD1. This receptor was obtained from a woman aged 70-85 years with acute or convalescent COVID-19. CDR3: CASSLVGGAGNSPLHF. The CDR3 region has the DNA TGTGCCAGCAGCTTAGTAGGGGGCGCGGGGAATTCACCCCTCCACTTT.